The clone carrying this T cell receptor beta chain occurred many times. These data belong to a study of T-cell reconstitution after alpha-beta-depleted transplantation in children. Preparation of the TCRbeta library used unique molecular identifiers. A single record per CDR3 protein comes from TCRdb applying MiXCR to the PCR reads. The table shows 900,000 or so distinct CDR3 sequences, with 16% occurring only once. The CDR3 is 13 residues long. Germline lookup yields CDR1 LGHNA and CDR2 YNFKEQ. Trimming took 0 bases from V and 4 from J, leaving 5 bases between them. This TCR came from a male patient younger than 18 who had a stem cell transplant for acute lymphoblastic leukemia, so the T cells may come from the graft donor. The rearrangement uses TRBV4-2 and TRBJ2-3; D unclear. The source was PBMCs, mostly from graft donor cells, collected 360 days after TCRalphabeta/CD19-depleted stem cell transplant. The CDR3 sequence is CASSQDTPDTQYF. The CDR3 coding sequence is TGTGCCAGCAGCCAAGATACGCCAGATACGCAGTATTTT.